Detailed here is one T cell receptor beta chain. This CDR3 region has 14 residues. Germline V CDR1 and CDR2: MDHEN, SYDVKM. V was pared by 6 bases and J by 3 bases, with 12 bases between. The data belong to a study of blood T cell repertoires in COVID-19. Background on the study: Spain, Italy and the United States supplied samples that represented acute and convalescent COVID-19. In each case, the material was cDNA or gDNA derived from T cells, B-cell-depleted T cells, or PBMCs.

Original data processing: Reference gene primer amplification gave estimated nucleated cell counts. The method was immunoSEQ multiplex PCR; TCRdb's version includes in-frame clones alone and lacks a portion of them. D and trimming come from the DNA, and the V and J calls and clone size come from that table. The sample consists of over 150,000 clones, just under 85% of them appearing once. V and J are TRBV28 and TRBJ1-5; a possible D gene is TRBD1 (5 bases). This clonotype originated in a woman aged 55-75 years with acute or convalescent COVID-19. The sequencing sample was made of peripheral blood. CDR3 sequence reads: CASSFRQFNQPQHF. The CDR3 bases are TGTGCCAGCAGCTTTAGACAGTTCAATCAGCCCCAGCATTTT.